A selection of T cell receptor beta chains follows, all from one sample in a study of blood T cell repertoires in COVID-19. The data were produced by immunoSEQ multiplex PCR, yet TCRdb's version contains in-frame clones alone and is incomplete. The table shows 95,000 to 150,000 clones, with approximately 74% occurring only once. What was sequenced was peripheral blood. The receptors originated from a man aged 80 or over with COVID-19, enrolled during active disease. Both conserved end residues are part of each CDR3. The D gene is left open where the match is weak. A clone size is listed for some rows: how often the clone was seen (once, few, many), or a class if it is expanded.

J: TRBJ1-2; size: few; length: 16; D: TRBD1; V: TRBV4-1; DNA: TGCGCCAGCAGCCAATTGGCGGACAGGGTGAGGTTCGGCTACACCTTC; CDR3: CASSQLADRVRFGYTF
J: TRBJ1-1; size: few; length: 13; D: -; V: TRBV10-3; DNA: TGTGCCATTAAACAGTCGTTGAACACTGAAGCTTTCTTT; CDR3: CAIKQSLNTEAFF
J: TRBJ2-2; size: -; length: 16; D: -; V: TRBV18; DNA: TGTGCCAGCTCACCCCTCGGCCAGGGGAACACCGGGGAGCTGTTTTTT; CDR3: CASSPLGQGNTGELFF
J: TRBJ2-7; size: few; length: 14; D: -; V: TRBV28; DNA: TGTGCCAGCAGTTCCGGACAGACCTCCTACGAGCAGTACTTC; CDR3: CASSSGQTSYEQYF
J: TRBJ2-3; size: -; length: 14; D: TRBD2; V: TRBV28; DNA: TGTGCCAGCAGAAAAGGACTAGCGGGGGATACGCAGTATTTT; CDR3: CASRKGLAGDTQYF
J: TRBJ1-2; size: few; length: 16; D: TRBD1; V: TRBV5-1; DNA: TGCGCCAGCAGCACCGGACAGGGGGCGCAGGAAAGTGGCTACACCTTC; CDR3: CASSTGQGAQESGYTF
J: TRBJ1-6; size: -; length: 15; D: TRBD1; V: TRBV5-6; DNA: TGTGCCAGCAGCGGCGGGACAGTAAATAATTCACCCCTCCACTTT; CDR3: CASSGGTVNNSPLHF
J: TRBJ2-1; size: once; length: 14; D: -; V: TRBV10-3; DNA: TGTGCCATCGGGGAGGCCGAGGACTACAATGAGCAGTTCTTC; CDR3: CAIGEAEDYNEQFF
J: TRBJ1-2; size: -; length: 14; D: -; V: TRBV7-2; DNA: TGTGCCAGCAGCTTAGACCAGCGAGAGTATGGCTACACCTTC; CDR3: CASSLDQREYGYTF
J: TRBJ2-1; size: few; length: 17; D: TRBD2; V: TRBV24-1; DNA: TGTGCCACCGGAGGGGCAGGGCCGGCTAGCGGGCTCAATGAGCAGTTCTTC; CDR3: CATGGAGPASGLNEQFF
J: TRBJ2-7; size: -; length: 12; D: TRBD1; V: TRBV6-2/TRBV6-3; DNA: TGTGCCAGCAGTATGGACAGGGGCGAGCAGTACTTC; CDR3: CASSMDRGEQYF
J: TRBJ2-7; size: -; length: 14; D: TRBD1; V: TRBV19; DNA: TGTGCCAGTAGTCCTCGACAGGGAACCTACGAGCAGTACTTC; CDR3: CASSPRQGTYEQYF
J: TRBJ1-5; size: few; length: 14; D: -; V: TRBV5-8; DNA: TGTGCCAGCAGCTTGATGGGGCTCCATCAGCCCCAGCATTTT; CDR3: CASSLMGLHQPQHF
J: TRBJ2-1; size: -; length: 16; D: TRBD1; V: TRBV6-1; DNA: TGTGCCAGCAGTGGCCCCACAGGGGCAATGGGCGATGAGCAGTTCTTC; CDR3: CASSGPTGAMGDEQFF
J: TRBJ2-7; size: few; length: 13; D: -; V: TRBV2; DNA: TGTGCCAGCAGTGTAGGCGGAACGAATGAGCAGTACTTC; CDR3: CASSVGGTNEQYF
J: TRBJ1-2; size: few; length: 15; D: -; V: TRBV5-1; DNA: TGCGCCAGCAGCTTGGGGGGGACAACTAACTATGGCTACACCTTC; CDR3: CASSLGGTTNYGYTF
J: TRBJ1-6; size: -; length: 14; D: -; V: TRBV11-2; DNA: TGTGCCAGCAGCCCCCCCGCGGGACTTTCACCCCTCCACTTT; CDR3: CASSPPAGLSPLHF
J: TRBJ1-5; size: few; length: 16; D: TRBD1; V: TRBV2; DNA: TGTGCCAGCAGAGCCCACAGGGGGCCGGGCAATCAGCCCCAGCATTTT; CDR3: CASRAHRGPGNQPQHF
J: TRBJ2-1; size: -; length: 15; D: TRBD2; V: TRBV28; DNA: TGTGCCAGCAGCCTGGGACTAGCGGGAGTTTACGAGCAGTTCTTC; CDR3: CASSLGLAGVYEQFF
J: TRBJ1-1; size: -; length: 14; D: -; V: TRBV7-2; DNA: TGTGCCAGCAGCTCTTACCAGGGCCCATTCGTAGCTTTCTTT; CDR3: CASSSYQGPFVAFF
J: TRBJ2-5; size: once; length: 15; D: TRBD2; V: TRBV19; DNA: TGTGCCAGTAGTAAAGGACTAGCCCCCCAAGAGACCCAGTACTTC; CDR3: CASSKGLAPQETQYF
J: TRBJ1-2; size: -; length: 14; D: -; V: TRBV30; DNA: TGTGCCTGGAGTGTATTAGGGACAAGTCAGGGCTACACCTTC; CDR3: CAWSVLGTSQGYTF
J: TRBJ2-5; size: -; length: 18; D: TRBD1; V: TRBV7-9; DNA: TGTGCCAGCAGCTTGGCGATCACATGGGACAGGCATGAAGAGACCCAGTACTTC; CDR3: CASSLAITWDRHEETQYF
J: TRBJ2-2; size: few; length: 14; D: TRBD1; V: TRBV7-3; DNA: TGTGCCAGCAGCTCGGGACAGGGAACCGGGGAGCTGTTTTTT; CDR3: CASSSGQGTGELFF
J: TRBJ2-7; size: -; length: 19; D: TRBD2; V: TRBV6-6; DNA: TGTGCCAGCAGTCTTCCGGGACTAGCGGGAGAGGGGGGACCCTACGAGCAGTACTTC; CDR3: CASSLPGLAGEGGPYEQYF
J: TRBJ2-7; size: -; length: 13; D: -; V: TRBV9; DNA: TGTGCCAGCAGCGTAGCCCTAGAGCACGAGCAGTACTTC; CDR3: CASSVALEHEQYF
J: TRBJ2-4; size: few; length: 14; D: -; V: TRBV7-9; DNA: TGTGCCAGCAGCTTCAGTGTAGCCAAAAACATTCAGTACTTC; CDR3: CASSFSVAKNIQYF
J: TRBJ2-5; size: -; length: 13; D: -; V: TRBV12-3/TRBV12-4; DNA: TGTGCCAGCAGTTTACAGATCCAAGAGACCCAGTACTTC; CDR3: CASSLQIQETQYF
J: TRBJ1-6; size: -; length: 17; D: TRBD1; V: TRBV6-7; DNA: TGTGCCAGCAGGGAGGACAGGGGGCTTATCTATAATTCACCCCTCCACTTT; CDR3: CASREDRGLIYNSPLHF
J: TRBJ1-5; size: -; length: 14; D: TRBD1; V: TRBV6-2/TRBV6-3; DNA: TGTGCCAGCAGTTGGACAGGGGGGTATTGGACCCAGCATTTT; CDR3: CASSWTGGYWTQHF
J: TRBJ2-3; size: -; length: 12; D: TRBD2; V: TRBV6-5; DNA: TGTGCCAGTAGCGGGCGCACAGATACGCAGTATTTT; CDR3: CASSGRTDTQYF
J: TRBJ1-5; size: -; length: 16; D: TRBD1; V: TRBV6-1; DNA: TGTGCCAGCAGTGAAATGCAGGGACAGGGGTTAGGGCCCCAGCATTTT; CDR3: CASSEMQGQGLGPQHF
J: TRBJ1-2; size: -; length: 13; D: -; V: TRBV6-5; DNA: TGTGCCAGCAGTCCCCGGGAGGAGAGTGGCTACACCTTC; CDR3: CASSPREESGYTF
J: TRBJ1-5; size: -; length: 15; D: -; V: TRBV28; DNA: TGTGCCAGCAGTTTAACAGGTCGTGGCAATCAGCCCCAGCATTTT; CDR3: CASSLTGRGNQPQHF
J: TRBJ2-5; size: -; length: 11; D: -; V: TRBV7-9; DNA: TGTGCCAGCAGCTTTAGTGAGACCCAGTACTTC; CDR3: CASSFSETQYF
J: TRBJ2-5; size: few; length: 15; D: TRBD2; V: TRBV2; DNA: TGTGCCAGCAGTTCGGAGGCTAGCGGGAGGAAGACCCAGTACTTC; CDR3: CASSSEASGRKTQYF
J: TRBJ2-4; size: -; length: 12; D: -; V: TRBV13; DNA: TGTGCCAGCAGCTCCCTAGCACAGATTCAGTACTTC; CDR3: CASSSLAQIQYF
J: TRBJ1-2; size: -; length: 15; D: TRBD1; V: TRBV24-1; DNA: TGTGCCACCAGTGACGCGGGACAGGTCCTCTATGGCTACACCTTC; CDR3: CATSDAGQVLYGYTF
J: TRBJ1-3; size: -; length: 15; D: -; V: TRBV24-1; DNA: TGTGCCACCAGTGATAATCGTAACTCTGGAAACACCATATATTTT; CDR3: CATSDNRNSGNTIYF
J: TRBJ1-1; size: -; length: 17; D: TRBD1; V: TRBV5-1; DNA: TGCGCCAGCAGCTCCACGGACAGGGGACTTGACGGCACTGAAGCTTTCTTT; CDR3: CASSSTDRGLDGTEAFF
J: TRBJ2-1; size: -; length: 15; D: -; V: TRBV6-5; DNA: TGTGCCAGCAGTTACGGGAGAGGGTCCTACAATGAGCAGTTCTTC; CDR3: CASSYGRGSYNEQFF
J: TRBJ2-1; size: -; length: 16; D: TRBD2; V: TRBV18; DNA: TGTGCCAGCTCACGGTCGGGACTAGCAATGTACAATGAGCAGTTCTTC; CDR3: CASSRSGLAMYNEQFF
J: TRBJ1-3; size: many; length: 15; D: -; V: TRBV9; DNA: TGTGCCAGCAGCCTCGGAGGGTTCTCTGGAAACACCATATATTTT; CDR3: CASSLGGFSGNTIYF
J: TRBJ1-5; size: -; length: 17; D: -; V: TRBV7-8; DNA: TGTGCCAGCAGCTTAGTCCCACAGGGATACGGCAATCAGCCCCAGCATTTT; CDR3: CASSLVPQGYGNQPQHF
J: TRBJ1-6; size: -; length: 15; D: -; V: TRBV5-6; DNA: TGTGCCAGCAGCTTGGTCCCAGGGCTGAATTCACCCCTCCACTTT; CDR3: CASSLVPGLNSPLHF
J: TRBJ1-2; size: -; length: 13; D: -; V: TRBV10-1; DNA: TGCGCCAGCAGTGAGTCAACAGCCTATGGCTACACCTTC; CDR3: CASSESTAYGYTF
J: TRBJ2-3; size: -; length: 14; D: -; V: TRBV7-8; DNA: TGTGCCAGCACCTCAACTAGCAGGGGGGATACGCAGTATTTT; CDR3: CASTSTSRGDTQYF
J: TRBJ1-5; size: -; length: 15; D: -; V: TRBV18; DNA: TGTGCCAGCTCGGGAGGGGCCACAGGCTATCAGCCCCAGCATTTT; CDR3: CASSGGATGYQPQHF
J: TRBJ2-7; size: few; length: 15; D: TRBD1; V: TRBV5-1; DNA: TGCGCCAGCAGCCTCACAGGGGGACAGGGGGACGAGCAGTACTTC; CDR3: CASSLTGGQGDEQYF
J: TRBJ2-2; size: -; length: 14; D: TRBD1; V: TRBV9; DNA: TGTGCCAGCAGCGCCCGACAGGGTGCCGGGGAGCTGTTTTTT; CDR3: CASSARQGAGELFF
J: TRBJ2-3; size: -; length: 18; D: TRBD1; V: TRBV18; DNA: TGTGCCAGCTCACCACGTTACCCGGGACAGGGAAGCACAGATACGCAGTATTTT; CDR3: CASSPRYPGQGSTDTQYF
J: TRBJ2-7; size: -; length: 13; D: -; V: TRBV18; DNA: TGTGCCAGCTCACCAGGGGCGGACTACGAGCAGTACTTC; CDR3: CASSPGADYEQYF
J: TRBJ2-7; size: -; length: 16; D: TRBD1; V: TRBV6-2/TRBV6-3; DNA: TGTGCCAGCAGTTACTCGAATCCCCCGACAGGGGTCGAGCAGTACTTC; CDR3: CASSYSNPPTGVEQYF
J: TRBJ2-5; size: -; length: 14; D: TRBD1; V: TRBV20-1; DNA: TGCAGTGCTAGTCGTCCAGGGGGCATTGAGACCCAGTACTTC; CDR3: CSASRPGGIETQYF
J: TRBJ1-4; size: -; length: 16; D: TRBD1; V: TRBV5-4; DNA: TGTGCCAGCAGCTTGGCCGGGACAGGAGTTAATGAAAAACTGTTTTTT; CDR3: CASSLAGTGVNEKLFF